This T cell receptor (beta chain) was retrieved from a study of blood T cell repertoires in COVID-19. Germline CDR1 and CDR2: SQVTM and ANQGSEA. This CDR3 contains 13 residues. V was pared by 6 bases and J by 2 bases, with 5 bases of the junction left unmatched. Clones were read by immunoSEQ multiplex PCR, and TCRdb kept only the in-frame ones, dropping some. The sample shows about 320,000 clones, 90% to 95% of them seen only once. The TCR was taken from a woman aged 25 to 39 who had been exposed to COVID-19. The chain carries TRBV29-1 and TRBJ1-2, with 8 bases lining up with TRBD1. Sequenced sample: PBMCs or T cells enriched from blood (not recorded which). The CDR3 loop reads CSVAGGANYGYTF. In DNA form, the CDR3 reads TGCAGCGTCGCAGGGGGCGCGAACTATGGCTACACCTTC. Looking up the rest from reference TRBV29-1 and TRBJ1-2 gives the full variable domain: SAVISQKPSRDICQRGTSLTIQCQVDSQVTMMFWYRQQPGQSLTLIATANQGSEATYESGFVIDKFPISRPNLTFSTLTVSNMSPEDSSIYLCSVAGGANYGYTFGSGTRLTVV.